This is a list of T cell receptor beta chains from one sample in a study of Japanese encephalitis immunity and Zika vaccine responses. TCRdb used MiXCR to reprocess the 5' RACE reads, holding one entry per CDR3 protein. Among roughly 1,600 distinct CDR3 sequences listed, 6.4% were seen once. The sequenced sample was antigen-activated CD4+ T cells from blood, cultured, obtained during a Zika inactivated vaccine study. The receptors derive from an adult woman who received an inactivated Zika virus vaccine. CDR3s include the opening cysteine and the closing phenylalanine or tryptophan.

v_gene | CDR3aa
TRBV15 | CATSLRARNEQFF
TRBV11-2 | CASNPPGTGFGNTIYF
TRBV4-2 | CASSQDRREVSEQYF
TRBV11-2 | CASANRGNTEAFF
TRBV20-1 | CSAPGFRSDTEAFF
TRBV12-3/TRBV12-4 | CASRRTGGHTEAFF
TRBV3-1 | CASSQPERQGATYEQYF
TRBV20-1 | CSARGGRGASSYNSPLHF
TRBV9 | CASSPRGQGGISPLHF
TRBV5-1 | CASSSTGTAGYTF
TRBV18 | CASSPLGQGTNYGYTF
TRBV27 | CASSQQAQADTQYF
TRBV6-5 | CASTTADRYNSPLHF
TRBV12-3/TRBV12-4 | CASRKALATNEKLFF